Following are 30 T cell receptor beta chains from one sample sequenced in a study of neurological immune-mediated disorders. In TCRdb, the 5' RACE reads were re-called with MiXCR into one record per CDR3 protein. The table records tens of thousands of distinct CDR3 sequences, more than 4% of them present only once. Sequencing was carried out using PBMCs. These receptors all stem from a man aged 50 to 59 with multiple sclerosis.

This clonotype was counted many times. An end of the junction does not agree with germline; a read error may underlie this. The gene calls are TRBV27 and TRBJ1-5, with no clear D. Germline CDR1 reads MNHEY; CDR2 reads SMNVEV (reference sequence). The CDR3 has 13 amino acids. CDR3 sequence reads: CASSLSSNQPQNF. The CDR3 nucleotides read TGTGCCAGCAGTTTATCAAGCAATCAGCCCCAGAATTTT.

In this sample, this clonotype turned up a few times. The V and J genes are TRBV9 and TRBJ2-7, with 15 bases matching TRBD2. This CDR3 comprises 22 residues. Trimming at V came to 3 bases and at J to 4 bases, leaving 23 bases not matched to a gene. Germline lookup yields CDR1 SGDLS and CDR2 YYNGEE. The CDR3 DNA reads TGTGCCAGCAGCGCTAAAGCCCGCGTAGGACTAGCGGGGGGGCTTGGGCAGTACGAGCAGTACTTC. Translating gives CASSAKARVGLAGGLGQYEQYF.

This clonotype was seen ten or more times. The chain has TRBV10-3 and TRBJ2-3; 11 bases are a match to TRBD1. Germline V gene lookup returns CDR1 ENHRY and CDR2 SYGVKD. The CDR3 has 16 residues. V lost 2 bases and J lost 2; bases outside the gene matches: 3. The CDR3 coding sequence is TGTGCCATCAGTGAGATGGACAGGGGGCTCACAGATACGCAGTATTTT. It codes for CAISEMDRGLTDTQYF.

This clonotype was detected many times. The chain uses TRBV9 and TRBJ2-6, with D possibly TRBD2 on 5 matching bases. Trimming took 0 bases from V and 0 from J, leaving 10 bases between them. Germline V gives CDR1 SGDLS, CDR2 YYNGEE. This CDR3 is 17 amino acids long. Here the CDR3 DNA reads TGTGCCAGCAGCGTAGCTCGCGGGTTCTCTGGGGCCAACGTCCTGACTTTC. Translation gives CASSVARGFSGANVLTF.

This clonotype was seen repeatedly, ten times or more. This chain links TRBV29-1 with TRBJ1-1; unclear D gene. Trimming pared 5 bases from V and 7 bases from J, leaving 14 bases between. This CDR3 comprises 12 residues. From germline, CDR1 is SQVTM and CDR2 ANQGSEA. The CDR3: CSVLAAGSEAFF. Here the CDR3 DNA reads TGCAGCGTTCTGGCGGCGGGGAGTGAAGCTTTCTTT.

In its sample, this clonotype was seen many times. This chain links TRBV20-1 with TRBJ2-7; 13 bases agree with TRBD2. This CDR3 has 14 residues. V lost 2 bases, J lost 4 bases, and 2 bases stayed unmatched. CDR1 DFQATT and CDR2 SNEGSKA come from the germline V gene (reference sequence). CDR3 in amino acids: CSARPGLAGYEQYF. DNA for the CDR3: TGCAGTGCTAGACCGGGACTAGCGGGATACGAGCAGTACTTC.

This clonotype was seen many times. This chain connects TRBV5-1 to TRBJ1-1; a weak D match, TRBD1 (6 bases). Germline V lookup: CDR1 SGHRS, CDR2 YFSETQ. The CDR3 is 15 amino acids. Trimming stripped 4 bases from V and 7 bases from J, with 20 bases between. CDR3 in DNA: TGCGCCAGCAGCATCGTTCCAACAGGGAGCGGTGAAGCTTTCTTT. This sequence encodes CASSIVPTGSGEAFF.

This clonotype was seen only a few times. A much larger clone differs by one base, so this may be a read error. Written as DNA, the CDR3 is TGTGCCATCAGTACTAGCGGGAGTACCTACAATGAGCAGTTCTTC. Its protein is CAISTSGSTYNEQFF. J is TRBJ2-1 and V is TRBV10-3; 11 bases map to TRBD2. Germline V CDR1 and CDR2: ENHRY, SYGVKD. The trim removed 5 bases at V and 2 bases at J, leaving 2 bases unmatched. The CDR3 spans 15 residues.

Concerning this clonotype: This could be a read error, since a much larger clone is one nucleotide away. The V and J genes are TRBV3-1 and TRBJ1-1, with D uncertain. Looked up from germline, CDR1 is LGHDT and CDR2 is YNNKEL (reference sequence). The CDR3 has 14 residues. CDR3 in DNA: TGTACCAGCAGCCGCTTAGAAAGAGACACTGAAGCTTTCTTT. This translates into CTSSRLERDTEAFF.

The V and J genes are TRBV11-2 and TRBJ2-2; possible D gene TRBD2, 6 bases. V shed 5 bases and J shed 0 bases, with 13 bases lying between them. This CDR3 has 16 amino acids. In germline, CDR1 is SGHAT, CDR2 FQNNGV. Written as DNA, the CDR3 is TGTGCCAGCAGCCAAGGAGGGATCGCGAACACCGGGGAGCTGTTTTTT. This encodes CASSQGGIANTGELFF.

The CDR3 DNA sequence: TGCAGTGCCAGACTAGCCCCAGCCCCTTACAATGAGCAGTTCTTC. This translates into CSARLAPAPYNEQFF. The chain is built from TRBV20-1 and TRBJ2-1; 7 bases fit TRBD2. The CDR3 contains 15 residues. Trimming cost V 6 bases and J 4 bases; bases outside gene matches: 12. Germline V gives CDR1 DFQATT, CDR2 SNEGSKA (reference sequence).

In its sample, this clonotype was seen many times. Sequence at one end of the junction differs from germline and may be a read error. The gene calls are TRBV28 and TRBJ1-6, with D tentatively TRBD1 (5 bases). CDR1 MDHEN and CDR2 SYDVKM come from the germline V gene. This CDR3 comprises 13 residues. The CDR3 DNA follows: TGTGCCACATGGGGCGGCTTGAATTCACCCCTCAACTTT. It codes for CATWGGLNSPLNF.

Ten or more counts support this clonotype. DNA of the CDR3: TGTGCCAGCAGTAATGGGGACAGCCTCTCTGGGGCCAACGTCCTGACTTTC. The encoded protein is CASSNGDSLSGANVLTF. This chain joins TRBV6-5 and TRBJ2-6; 7 bases are a match to TRBD1. The CDR3 covers 17 residues. Germline trimming cut 5 bases from V and 0 bases from J; bases unmatched to any gene: 7. In germline, CDR1 is MNHEY, CDR2 SVGAGI.

With respect to this clonotype: This may come from a read error, since a much larger clone is one base off. This sequence joins TRBV29-1 and TRBJ1-1; D is uncertain. The germline gives CDR1 SQVTM, CDR2 ANQGSEA. The CDR3 runs 12 residues. V was shortened by 5 bases and J by 5 bases, with 12 bases between the two germline ends. The DNA for the CDR3 is TGCAGCGTTAGAAAGGGTAGAACTGAAGCTTTCTTT. Encoded protein: CSVRKGRTEAFF.

This clonotype showed up just a few times. The junction departs from the called germline gene at one end, perhaps through a read error. The gene calls are TRBV20-1 and TRBJ1-5; D is possibly TRBD1 (5 bases). The CDR3 covers 15 residues. Germline V CDR1 and CDR2: DFQATT, SNEGSKA (reference sequence). The CDR3 DNA follows: TGCAGTGCCGAGATCAGGGAATTGAGCAATCAGCCCCAGAATTTT. This gives the protein CSAEIRELSNQPQNF.

This clonotype was seen repeatedly, ten times or more. J is TRBJ2-1 and V is TRBV5-1; D is uncertain. Germline CDR1 and CDR2: SGHRS and YFSETQ. V lost 1 base and J lost 8, with 7 bases in between. The CDR3 is 12 amino acids. Here the CDR3 DNA reads TGCGCCAGCAGCTTGTCATGGGATGAGCAGTTCTTC. It yields the protein CASSLSWDEQFF.

This clonotype was picked up a small number of times. This chain uses TRBV4-2 with TRBJ1-4; D is unresolved. Trimming removed 1 base from V and 7 bases from J, with 10 bases in between. Germline V gives CDR1 LGHNA, CDR2 YNFKEQ. The CDR3 spans 14 residues. CDR3 region: CASSQGDTSEKLFF. The DNA of the CDR3 is TGTGCCAGCAGCCAAGGGGATACGAGTGAAAAACTGTTTTTT.

The table lists this clonotype with many counts. The V gene is TRBV12-3 or TRBV12-4, the J gene TRBJ1-1, with D perhaps matching TRBD1 (5 bases). V lost 6 bases and J lost 4, with 6 bases in between. CDR3 size: 11 residues. The CDR3 region is CASSTGTEAFF. CDR3 sequence (DNA): TGTGCCAGCAGCACAGGCACTGAAGCTTTCTTT.

There are many counts of this clonotype. This chain links TRBV28 with TRBJ2-6; possible D gene TRBD1, 5 bases. The CDR3 spans 17 residues. The V end lost 6 bases, the J end lost 0 bases, and 15 bases lay between the germline ends. The germline V gene encodes CDR1 MDHEN and CDR2 SYDVKM. CDR3 sequence: CASSSDSSSSGANVLTF. CDR3 coding DNA: TGTGCCAGCAGCTCTGACAGTTCTAGCTCTGGGGCCAACGTCCTGACTTTC.

The sample holds many counts of this clonotype. CDR3 sequence reads: CASSLGGQDYGYTF. The CDR3 nucleotides are TGTGCCAGCAGTTTGGGGGGACAGGACTATGGCTACACCTTC. V and J are TRBV12-3 or TRBV12-4 and TRBJ1-2; 8 bases fit TRBD1. V trimming: 3 bases; J trimming: 3 bases; junction bases outside the gene matches: 3. The CDR3 contains 14 residues.

This clonotype was detected ten times or more. V and J are TRBV24-1 and TRBJ2-3; possibly TRBD1 or TRBD2 for D (5 bases each). Germline CDR1 KGHDR, CDR2 SFDVKD. The ends were cut back, 5 bases at V and 2 bases at J, with 19 bases in the middle. CDR3 length equals 17 residues. CDR3 amino acids: CATSGDRQGRDTDTQYF. The DNA of the CDR3 is TGTGCCACCAGTGGAGACAGACAAGGACGGGACACAGATACGCAGTATTTT.

The V call is TRBV29-1, the J call TRBJ2-7, with 7 bases fitting TRBD2. Germline CDR1 reads SQVTM; CDR2 reads ANQGSEA. The CDR3 totals 13 residues. Trimming at V came to 5 bases and at J to 1 base, leaving 5 bases not matched to a gene. CDR3 DNA: TGCAGCGTTCAAGGGAGGGGTTCCTACGAGCAGTACTTC. This gives the protein CSVQGRGSYEQYF.

The chain carries TRBV2 and TRBJ1-1, with D perhaps matching TRBD1 (6 bases). The CDR3 totals 14 residues. V gave up 5 bases and J gave up 0 bases, with 10 bases separating them. Germline CDR1 SNHLY, CDR2 FYNNEI. CDR3 bases: TGTGCCAGCAGTAGGGACAAACTGAACACTGAAGCTTTCTTT. It codes for CASSRDKLNTEAFF.

Ten or more counts support this clonotype. The V call is TRBV9, the J call TRBJ2-1, with 10 bases lining up with TRBD1. Germline CDR1 is SGDLS and CDR2 is YYNGEE. The CDR3 is 15 residues long. V lost 3 bases and J lost 8; bases outside the gene matches: 8. CDR3 DNA sequence: TGTGCCAGCAGCGGGGGGGACAGGGGAGTGGATGAGCAGTTCTTC. Amino acids: CASSGGDRGVDEQFF.

In this sample, this clonotype turned up many times. This sequence joins TRBV20-1 and TRBJ2-1; no clear D gene. The germline CDR1 and CDR2 sequences are DFQATT and SNEGSKA (reference sequence). This CDR3 spans 10 amino acids. V lost 7 bases, J lost 8 bases, and 9 bases lay in between. This CDR3 reads CSVFEDEQFF. The CDR3 coding sequence is TGCAGTGTTTTTGAAGATGAGCAGTTCTTC.

This clonotype occurred many times. CDR3 sequence: CSARARTLDTQYF. Here the CDR3 DNA reads TGCAGTGCTAGGGCACGGACACTAGATACGCAGTATTTT. J is TRBJ2-3 and V is TRBV20-1, with D possibly TRBD1 on 5 matching bases. The germline V and J ends were trimmed by 3 bases and 5 bases, with 12 bases remaining between them. Germline loops: CDR1 DFQATT, CDR2 SNEGSKA (reference sequence). The CDR3 contains 13 residues.

In regard to this clonotype: As the CDR3 is not closed by the conserved phenylalanine or tryptophan, this likely results from a read error. V is TRBV9 and J is TRBJ1-2; D gene ambiguous. Germline V CDR1 and CDR2: SGDLS, YYNGEE. The CDR3 runs to 13 residues. Trimming cost V 0 bases and J 3 bases, with 6 bases left between them. Written as DNA, the CDR3 is TGTGCCAGCAGCGTAGAGCAGGACTATGGCTACACCGGC. Amino acids: CASSVEQDYGYTG.

This clonotype was seen only a few times. With a much larger clone just one base away, this may be a read error. The chain carries TRBV11-2 and TRBJ1-1; D is perhaps TRBD1 (6 bases). The CDR3 is made up of 16 amino acids. V was clipped by 5 bases and J by 1 base, with 17 bases between them. Germline loops: CDR1 SGHAT, CDR2 FQNNGV. The CDR3 DNA is TGTGCCAGCAGCCCGTACCGTACAGGGACGAACACTGAAGCTTTCTTT. It translates to CASSPYRTGTNTEAFF.

This clonotype was detected many times. J is TRBJ2-7 and V is TRBV10-3; D ambiguous. The germline V gene encodes CDR1 ENHRY and CDR2 SYGVKD. Trimming pared 2 bases from V and 3 bases from J, leaving 5 bases between. The CDR3 contains 12 residues. The CDR3 region is CAISERSYEQYF. The DNA of the CDR3 is TGTGCCATCAGTGAGAGAAGCTACGAGCAGTACTTC.

This clonotype was seen many times. The gene calls are TRBV20-1 and TRBJ2-1; 9 bases align to TRBD2. Germline V gene lookup returns CDR1 DFQATT and CDR2 SNEGSKA (reference sequence). The length of the CDR3 is 14 residues. Trimming at V came to 3 bases and at J to 4 bases, leaving 4 bases not matched to a gene. The CDR3 DNA reads TGCAGTGCTAGGGGGCTAGCGGGGTACAATGAGCAGTTCTTC. This translates into CSARGLAGYNEQFF.